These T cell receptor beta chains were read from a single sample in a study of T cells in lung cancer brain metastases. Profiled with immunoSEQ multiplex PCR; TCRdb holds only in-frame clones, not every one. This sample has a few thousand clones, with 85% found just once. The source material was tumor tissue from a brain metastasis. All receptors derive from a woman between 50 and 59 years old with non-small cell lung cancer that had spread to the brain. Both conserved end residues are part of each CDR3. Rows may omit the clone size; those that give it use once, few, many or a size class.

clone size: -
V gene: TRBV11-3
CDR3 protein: CASSLEQNTEAFF

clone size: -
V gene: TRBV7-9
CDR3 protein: CASSLASTSYQETQYF

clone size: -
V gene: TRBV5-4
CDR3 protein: CASSFPGSGAFF

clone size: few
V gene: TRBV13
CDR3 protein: CASSLAGREQYF

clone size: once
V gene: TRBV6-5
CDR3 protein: CASSSWTGAYFF

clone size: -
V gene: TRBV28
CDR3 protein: CASSSLTVPGYGYTF

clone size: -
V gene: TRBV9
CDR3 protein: CASSIAGGEQFF

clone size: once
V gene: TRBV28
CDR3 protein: CASRVTDINYGYTF

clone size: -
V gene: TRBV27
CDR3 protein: CASSPLGGPGDEKLFF

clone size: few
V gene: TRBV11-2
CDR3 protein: CASSLAGADTQYF

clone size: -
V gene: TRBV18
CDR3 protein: CASSPYDRVAGELFF

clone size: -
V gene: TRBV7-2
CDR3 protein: CASSLRQGRNEKLFF

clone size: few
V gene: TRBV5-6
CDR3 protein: CASSLGAGSYNEQFF

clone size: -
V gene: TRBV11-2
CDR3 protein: CASSLDQRQVETQYF

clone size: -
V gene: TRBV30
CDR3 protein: CAWSRGLLNQPQHF

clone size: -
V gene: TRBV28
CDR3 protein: CASSPIERNQPQHF

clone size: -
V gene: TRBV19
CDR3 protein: CASSIGIAAGANVLTF

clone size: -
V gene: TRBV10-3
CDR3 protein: CAIKDGPNQPQHF

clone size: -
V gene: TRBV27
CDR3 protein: CASSLRQGTPNEKLFF

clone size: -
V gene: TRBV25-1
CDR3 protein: CASSDPLPGLYTDTQYF

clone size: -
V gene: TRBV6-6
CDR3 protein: CASSLGLAGSTDTQYF

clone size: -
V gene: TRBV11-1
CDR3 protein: CASSLISGANVLTF

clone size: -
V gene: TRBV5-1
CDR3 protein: CASSLGGIGGTEAFF

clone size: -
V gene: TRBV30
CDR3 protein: CAWNVGQANEKLFF

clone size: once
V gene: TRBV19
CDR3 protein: CASSLGQSNTEAFF

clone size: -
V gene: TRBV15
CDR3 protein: CATSARGETQYF

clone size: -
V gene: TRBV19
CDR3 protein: CASSLSSGTGYTGELFF

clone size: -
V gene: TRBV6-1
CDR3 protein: CASSSLERDIQYF

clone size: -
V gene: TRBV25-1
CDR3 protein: CASSEWGGVEAFF

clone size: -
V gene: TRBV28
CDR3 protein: CASTGTAPLGTQYF

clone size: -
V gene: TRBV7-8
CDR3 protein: CASSAGTSGYNEQFF

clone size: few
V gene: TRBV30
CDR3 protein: CASLRGRIPSGNTIYF

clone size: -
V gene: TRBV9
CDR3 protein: CASSSQGNLQGGHGYTF

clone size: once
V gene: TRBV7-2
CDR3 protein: CASSLGQGRVYEQYF

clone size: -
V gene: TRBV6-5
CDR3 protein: CASSYGGTNGNTIYF

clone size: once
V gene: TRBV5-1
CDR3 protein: CASSPQGGYNEQFF

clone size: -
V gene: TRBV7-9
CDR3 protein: CASSLVGQSATNEKLFF